One and the same sample provided the 4 T cell receptor beta chains below, sequenced in a study of cytomegalovirus exposure and HLA in healthy donors. This PCR relied on a set of 60 Vbeta primers and 13 Jbeta primers. Profiled with immunoSEQ multiplex PCR; TCRdb holds only in-frame clones, not every one. The sample holds about 58,000 clones. The material sequenced was PBMCs. These receptors were obtained from a woman aged 18-29 years in good health and CMV-seronegative.

The CDR3 spells CASSLEGQDGGYTF. The CDR3 DNA is TGTGCCAGCAGCTTAGAAGGACAGGACGGGGGCTACACCTTC. The chain joins TRBV7-9 to TRBJ1-2; 7 nucleotides match TRBD1. The CDR3 loop spans 14 amino acids. V was clipped by 1 base and J by 8 bases; unmatched bases: 7. Germline lookup yields CDR1 SEHNR and CDR2 FQNEAQ (reference sequence).

The V call is TRBV29-1, the J call TRBJ1-2, with 7 bases matching TRBD1. Trimming at V came to 7 bases and at J to 1 base, leaving 6 bases not matched to a gene. The CDR3 has 13 amino acids. CDR1 is SQVTM and CDR2 is ANQGSEA in the germline V gene. Written as DNA, the CDR3 is TGCAGCGCCACAGGGGAAGGTAACTATGGCTACACCTTC. Translating gives CSATGEGNYGYTF.

This chain links TRBV14 with TRBJ1-1, with TRBD1 matching over 10 bases. With 4 bases clipped from V and 1 base from J, the junction kept 6 bases outside the gene matches. The CDR3 is 16 residues long. The germline V gene encodes CDR1 SGHDN and CDR2 FVKESK. CDR3 bases: TGTGCCAGCAGCCCCGTGAGGGACAGGGGGAACACTGAAGCTTTCTTT. This sequence encodes CASSPVRDRGNTEAFF. The variable domain in full, with the rest retrieved from reference TRBV14 and TRBJ1-1, is EAGVTQFPSHSVIEKGQTVTLRCDPISGHDNLYWYRRVMGKEIKFLLHFVKESKQDESGMPNNRFLAERTGGTYSTLKVQPAELEDSGVYFCASSPVRDRGNTEAFFGQGTRLTVV.

The rearrangement links TRBV2 to TRBJ1-2; no definite D call. The CDR3 loop spans 13 amino acids. Trimming stripped 3 bases from V and 7 bases from J, with 12 bases between. Germline lookup yields CDR1 SNHLY and CDR2 FYNNEI. CDR3 region: CASSDGGKVGYTF. CDR3 in DNA: TGTGCCAGCAGTGATGGAGGGAAGGTTGGCTACACCTTC.